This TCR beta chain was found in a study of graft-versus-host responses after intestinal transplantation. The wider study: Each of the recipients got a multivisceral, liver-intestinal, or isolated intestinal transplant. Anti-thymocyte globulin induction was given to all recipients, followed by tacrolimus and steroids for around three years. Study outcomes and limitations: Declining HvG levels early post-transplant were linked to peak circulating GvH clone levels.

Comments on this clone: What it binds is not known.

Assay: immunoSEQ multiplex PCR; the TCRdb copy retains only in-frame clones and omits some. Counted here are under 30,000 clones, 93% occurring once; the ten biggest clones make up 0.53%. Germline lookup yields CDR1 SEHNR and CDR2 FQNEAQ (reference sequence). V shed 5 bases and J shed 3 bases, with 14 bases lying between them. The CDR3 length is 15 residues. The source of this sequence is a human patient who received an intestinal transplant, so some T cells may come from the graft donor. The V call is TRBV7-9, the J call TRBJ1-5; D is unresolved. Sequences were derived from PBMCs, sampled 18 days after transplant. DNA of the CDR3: TGTGCCAGCAGCAGAGACGGGAAGCTCAATCAGCCCCAGCATTTT. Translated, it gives CASSRDGKLNQPQHF. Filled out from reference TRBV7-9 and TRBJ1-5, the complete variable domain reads DTGVSQNPRHKITKRGQNVTFRCDPISEHNRLYWYRQTLGQGPEFLTYFQNEAQLEKSRLLSDRFSAERPKGSFSTLEIQRTEQGDSAMYLCASSRDGKLNQPQHFGDGTRLSIL.